The clone carrying this T cell receptor beta chain occurred many times. The time point denotes: newly diagnosed GD, antithyroid drugs for less than 3 months. Researchers made the TCR library from RNA that was extracted from PBMCs. The CDR3 is made up of 15 amino acids. The V end was cut by 3 bases, the J end by 7 bases, with 18 bases between. Germline V gene data show CDR1 as DFQATT and CDR2 as SNEGSKA (reference sequence). Arm-PCR of CDR3 regions and iRepertoire HTBI primers were the basis on which TCR beta libraries were built. In TCRdb, the multiplex PCR reads were re-called with MiXCR into one record per CDR3 protein. The data show 400,000 to 500,000 distinct CDR3 sequences, around 15% seen once. The data originate from a study of regulatory T cells in long-lasting Graves disease. The sample was also reused in another study, on T cells in Graves' hyperthyroidism and ophthalmopathy.

This receptor was taken from a woman aged 45-65 years with Graves disease. Sample: peripheral blood mononuclear cells (PBMCs), taken at new diagnosis, from a patient treated with antithyroid drugs. This chain joins TRBV20-1 and TRBJ1-4; D perhaps matches TRBD1 (5 bases). CDR3 loop: CSASKGPGIGEKLFF. In DNA, the CDR3 is TGCAGTGCTAGCAAGGGGCCGGGAATTGGTGAAAAACTGTTTTTT.